This T cell receptor (beta chain) is drawn from a study of shared T cell receptors in the human thymus. This table comes from immunoSEQ multiplex PCR, and its TCRdb copy is limited to in-frame clones, with some not included. The repertoire consists of 630,000 or so clones, with around 87% occurring once and the leading ten covering 0.0094%. The CDR3 length is 14 residues. CDR1 is SGHDN, CDR2 FVKESK, per germline. Trimming removed 5 bases from V and 4 bases from J; junction bases left unmatched: 7. These records were also assigned to another study, of human thymus T cells. That paper adds: Donors were healthy Finnish babies undergoing corrective operations for congenital heart defects. Thymus tissue for the work was resected from patients undergoing corrective heart surgery. Thymic and blood repertoires seemed to favor certain V and J genes. What related research reported was that thymic repertoires overlapped highly among unrelated individuals.

The chain employs TRBV14 and TRBJ1-1; TRBD1 matches at 7 bases. The sequenced sample consisted of thymocytes. The sequence was collected from a boy under two years old with a congenital heart defect. The CDR3 loop is CASSVQGFFTEAFF. The CDR3, as DNA: TGTGCCAGCAGCGTACAGGGGTTCTTCACTGAAGCTTTCTTT.